These 29 T cell receptor beta chains came from one sample sequenced in a study of naive and memory T cell subsets. Points from the study as a whole: A few larger clonotypes appeared in naive repertoires, especially CD8, possibly memory cells re-expressing CD45RA.

Two oligonucleotides, mixed equimolar, formed the beta constant-region primer covering TRBC1 and TRBC2. The ligated cDNA underwent four PCR rounds using SP2 and nested alpha and beta constant-region primers. TCRdb re-called the UMI-ligation and nested PCR reads with MiXCR, one entry per CDR3 protein. This sample has more than 120,000 distinct CDR3 sequences, with roughly a fifth found just once. These receptors' antigens are unknown. Sequenced material: naive CD8+ T cells from blood. The origin of the receptors is a human donor in good health.

This clonotype came up many times. The chain is built from TRBV19 and TRBJ1-1; a weak D match, TRBD1 (5 bases). Germline lookup yields CDR1 LNHDA and CDR2 SQIVND (reference sequence). V lost 5 bases and J lost 7, with 14 bases in between. The CDR3 has 13 amino acids. CDR3 bases: TGTGCCAGTAGTGTGGGGGGTCGGGATGAAGCTTTCTTT. Residues: CASSVGGRDEAFF.

The chain combines TRBV20-1 with TRBJ2-1; 7 nucleotides match TRBD2. The CDR3 covers 14 residues. V trimming: 5 bases; J trimming: 4 bases; junction bases outside the gene matches: 8. Germline V gene lookup returns CDR1 DFQATT and CDR2 SNEGSKA (reference sequence). CDR3 DNA: TGCAGTGCTTACCTAGCGGAACCTTACAATGAGCAGTTCTTC. This sequence encodes CSAYLAEPYNEQFF.

This clonotype has more than one count but fewer than ten. The chain's CDR3 is CASTPFLGVYYEQYF. As DNA, the CDR3 is TGTGCCAGCACCCCTTTCCTCGGGGTTTACTACGAGCAGTACTTC. This rearrangement joins TRBV28 to TRBJ2-7; D perhaps matches TRBD2 (5 bases). Trimming pared 7 bases from V and 3 bases from J, leaving 19 bases between. CDR1 and CDR2 from the germline V gene are MDHEN and SYDVKM. This CDR3 has 15 residues.

The chain carries TRBV9 and TRBJ2-5; D not certain. Germline assignment: CDR1 SGDLS and CDR2 YYNGEE. The CDR3 runs to 15 residues. With 0 bases removed from V and 2 bases from J, the gap between germline ends came to 11 bases. CDR3 region: CASSVAWGSQETQYF. The DNA for the CDR3 is TGTGCCAGCAGCGTAGCTTGGGGATCGCAAGAGACCCAGTACTTC.

The chain joins TRBV13 to TRBJ2-7; 8 nucleotides agree with TRBD2. CDR1 is PRHDT and CDR2 is FYEKMQ in the germline V gene (reference sequence). The CDR3 length is 15 residues. The ends lost 5 bases at V and 0 bases at J; junction bases unmatched: 6. CDR3 region: CASSPSSGYSYEQYF. CDR3 bases: TGTGCCAGCAGCCCATCTAGCGGGTACTCCTACGAGCAGTACTTC.

The chain joins TRBV27 to TRBJ1-1; the D gene is possibly TRBD1 (5 bases). This CDR3 comprises 13 residues. Germline loops: CDR1 MNHEY, CDR2 SMNVEV (reference sequence). V lost 5 bases and J 3 bases, leaving 10 bases between the germline ends. The CDR3 DNA is TGTGCCAGCAGTATGATGGGGGACACTGAAGCTTTCTTT. Residues: CASSMMGDTEAFF.

In this sample, this clonotype turned up a few times. The chain joins TRBV7-9 to TRBJ1-4, with 11 nucleotides matching TRBD1. Per the germline V gene, CDR1 is SEHNR and CDR2 is FQNEAQ (reference sequence). V lost 5 bases to trimming and J lost 6 bases; unmatched junction nucleotides: 5. The CDR3 has 15 residues. CDR3 amino acids: CASSPGTGGHEKLFF. CDR3 nucleotides: TGTGCCAGCAGCCCAGGGACAGGGGGGCATGAAAAACTGTTTTTT.

This chain connects TRBV5-1 to TRBJ2-5; D is possibly TRBD2 (6 bases). The V end was cut by 4 bases, the J end by 5 bases, with 12 bases between. Germline CDR1 SGHRS, CDR2 YFSETQ. The length of the CDR3 is 13 residues. The CDR3 DNA sequence: TGCGCCAGCAGCGGTCTTGGGGGGGAGACCCAGTACTTC. Residues: CASSGLGGETQYF.

Only a few counts were recorded for this clonotype. The chain is built from TRBV7-7 and TRBJ2-1; D is ambiguous. Germline V gene lookup returns CDR1 SSHAT and CDR2 FNYEAQ (reference sequence). The ends were cut back, 2 bases at V and 6 bases at J, with 8 bases in the middle. This CDR3 is 13 amino acids long. The CDR3: CASSLLVGNEQFF. CDR3 sequence (DNA): TGTGCCAGCAGCTTACTAGTGGGCAATGAGCAGTTCTTC.

V is TRBV29-1 and J is TRBJ2-3, with D perhaps matching TRBD2 (6 bases). Trimming cost V 1 base and J 2 bases, with 16 bases left between them. This CDR3 region has 16 residues. Germline V gene data show CDR1 as SQVTM and CDR2 as ANQGSEA. Here the CDR3 DNA reads TGCAGCGTTGAAGGAGCCCTAGCGAAAGACACAGATACGCAGTATTTT. This sequence encodes CSVEGALAKDTDTQYF.

The CDR3 sequence is CASGRWAGRENPDTQYF. The CDR3 nucleotides are TGTGCCAGCGGTCGATGGGCGGGGCGGGAGAACCCAGATACGCAGTATTTT. This chain joins TRBV9 and TRBJ2-3, with 7 bases lining up with TRBD2. Per the germline V gene, CDR1 is SGDLS and CDR2 is YYNGEE. The V and J ends lost 7 bases and 4 bases, in that order; junction bases with no gene match: 18. The CDR3 spans 17 residues.

This clonotype has just a few counts. The V and J genes are TRBV6-5 and TRBJ2-1; 13 bases align to TRBD2. The J segment lost 1 base and the V segment lost 2 bases, leaving 11 bases of the junction unmatched. The CDR3 extends over 20 amino acids. Germline CDR1 and CDR2: MNHEY and SVGAGI. The CDR3 region has the DNA TGTGCCAGCAGTTACCTTGGTGGACTAGCGGGAGTCGGGTCCTACAATGAGCAGTTCTTC. Residues: CASSYLGGLAGVGSYNEQFF.

This clonotype showed up just a few times. The V and J genes are TRBV29-1 and TRBJ2-7, with D possibly matching TRBD1 (6 bases). In germline, CDR1 is SQVTM, CDR2 ANQGSEA. Trimming cost V 1 base and J 4 bases, with 14 bases left between them. This CDR3 has 14 amino acids. CDR3 DNA: TGCAGCGTTGAAGTGGGGGACCAGGGGTACGAGCAGTACTTC. It specifies CSVEVGDQGYEQYF.

This clonotype was observed many times. The rearrangement links TRBV19 to TRBJ2-7; 13 bases agree with TRBD2. Germline trimming cut 1 base from V and 1 base from J; bases unmatched to any gene: 1. Germline CDR1 is LNHDA and CDR2 is SQIVND (reference sequence). This CDR3 comprises 16 residues. The CDR3 region is CASSIGLAGGSYEQYF. The CDR3 DNA sequence: TGTGCCAGTAGTATAGGACTAGCGGGAGGATCCTACGAGCAGTACTTC.

V and J are TRBV27 and TRBJ2-3; D unresolved. V lost 8 bases to trimming and J lost 1 base, with 4 bases between them. The CDR3 has 11 residues. Looked up from germline, CDR1 is MNHEY and CDR2 is SMNVEV (reference sequence). The CDR3 here is CASRGTDTQYF. Here the CDR3 DNA reads TGTGCCAGCCGGGGCACAGATACGCAGTATTTT.

This clonotype turned up a few times. The chain has TRBV6-5 and TRBJ2-7; TRBD2 is a possible D gene (7 bases). This CDR3 has 12 residues. The V gene lost 10 bases and the J gene lost 7 bases, with 17 bases spanning the gap. Germline V gene lookup returns CDR1 MNHEY and CDR2 SVGAGI. The CDR3 bases are TGTGCCACCTCAACGGGGGGCTTGGAGCAGTACTTC. Amino acid sequence: CATSTGGLEQYF.

This sequence joins TRBV27 and TRBJ1-4, with 9 positions matching TRBD1. The CDR3 runs 15 residues. The germline CDR1 and CDR2 sequences are MNHEY and SMNVEV (reference sequence). Trimming took 5 bases from V and 7 from J; bases not matched to a gene: 8. CDR3 sequence (DNA): TGTGCCAGCAGTACCCTACAGGGGGCGCGTGAAAAACTGTTTTTT. The encoded protein is CASSTLQGAREKLFF.

V usage is TRBV2 and J usage is TRBJ2-2; weak D call: TRBD1 (6 bases). V was cut by 5 bases and J by 5 bases, with 12 bases left in between. The CDR3 runs 14 residues. CDR1 and CDR2 (germline): SNHLY, FYNNEI. Written as DNA, the CDR3 is TGTGCCAGCAGTTCGGGACAAGGTACCGGGGAGCTGTTTTTT. This codes for CASSSGQGTGELFF.

The rearrangement uses TRBV5-1 and TRBJ1-1; tentatively, D is TRBD1 (6 bases). Per germline, CDR1 SGHRS and CDR2 YFSETQ. Trimming took off 2 bases at V and 4 bases at J, with 15 bases between the two ends. The length of the CDR3 is 15 residues. For the CDR3, the DNA is TGCGCCAGCAGCTTTTCCTTCCAGGGGATCACTGAAGCTTTCTTT. This sequence encodes CASSFSFQGITEAFF. Combining the CDR3 with reference TRBV5-1 and TRBJ1-1 gives the whole variable domain KAGVTQTPRYLIKTRGQQVTLSCSPISGHRSVSWYQQTPGQGLQFLFEYFSETQRNKGNFPGRFSGRQFSNSRSEMNVSTLELGDSALYLCASSFSFQGITEAFFGQGTRLTVV.

There are a few counts of this clonotype. The chain joins TRBV12-3 or TRBV12-4 to TRBJ2-5; no clear D gene. V shed 3 bases and J shed 2 bases, with 7 bases lying between them. The CDR3 is 13 amino acids. The CDR3 region is CASSFILQETQYF. Here the CDR3 DNA reads TGTGCCAGCAGTTTCATTCTACAAGAGACCCAGTACTTC.

This clonotype was seen ten or more times. This chain joins TRBV12-3 or TRBV12-4 and TRBJ1-1; D is unclear. Trimming removed 6 bases from V and 5 bases from J, with 7 bases in between. The CDR3 spans 11 residues. CDR3 residues: CASSRLTEAFF. CDR3 in DNA: TGTGCCAGCAGCCGGCTGACTGAAGCTTTCTTT.

V gene TRBV13 combines with J gene TRBJ1-1; 7 bases agree with TRBD1. Trimming cost V 4 bases and J 7 bases; bases outside gene matches: 9. The CDR3 contains 14 residues. The germline CDR1 and CDR2 sequences are PRHDT and FYEKMQ (reference sequence). The DNA of the CDR3 is TGTGCCAGCAGCTGGGGCGGGACAGCGGTTGAAGCTTTCTTT. This encodes CASSWGGTAVEAFF. Full variable domain (outside the CDR3, taken from reference TRBV13 and TRBJ1-1): AAGVIQSPRHLIKEKRETATLKCYPIPRHDTVYWYQQGPGQDPQFLISFYEKMQSDKGSIPDRFSAQQFSDYHSELNMSSLELGDSALYFCASSWGGTAVEAFFGQGTRLTVV.

This rearrangement joins TRBV4-1 to TRBJ2-7; D is ambiguous. Germline CDR1 and CDR2: MGHRA and YSYEKL. Deletions cut 4 bases from V and 0 bases from J, with 19 bases between. The CDR3 loop spans 17 amino acids. CDR3 DNA sequence: TGCGCCAGCAGCCCCGTCCCCGTATACGAGGCCTCCTACGAGCAGTACTTC. The encoded protein is CASSPVPVYEASYEQYF.

The CDR3 region is CASSTDRENTDTQYF. The CDR3 DNA is TGTGCCAGCAGCACGGACAGGGAAAACACAGATACGCAGTATTTT. V is TRBV28 and J is TRBJ2-3, with 8 nucleotides matching TRBD1. The CDR3 contains 15 residues. The junction had 7 bases not matched to a gene; V was cut back by 6 bases and J by 2 bases. Germline V CDR1 and CDR2: MDHEN, SYDVKM. Based on the CDR3 plus reference TRBV28 and TRBJ2-3, the full variable domain is DVKVTQSSRYLVKRTGEKVFLECVQDMDHENMFWYRQDPGLGLRLIYFSYDVKMKEKGDIPEGYSVSREKKERFSLILESASTNQTSMYLCASSTDRENTDTQYFGPGTRLTVL.

The gene calls are TRBV12-3 or TRBV12-4 and TRBJ2-1; 8 bases agree with TRBD2. V was pared by 3 bases and J by 6 bases, with 13 bases of the junction left unmatched. This CDR3 is built from 17 residues. The CDR3 nucleotides read TGTGCCAGCAGTTTGACCCACGGAGCGGGAGCCTTCAATGAGCAGTTCTTC. Amino acids: CASSLTHGAGAFNEQFF.

This clonotype showed up just a few times. The chain uses TRBV15 and TRBJ1-5; D uncertain. The CDR3 length is 14 residues. Trimming stripped 6 bases from V and 4 bases from J, with 13 bases between. Per the germline V gene, CDR1 is LNHNV and CDR2 is YYDKDF (reference sequence). The CDR3 region is CATRWEGRNQPQHF. CDR3 in DNA: TGTGCCACCAGGTGGGAGGGTCGAAATCAGCCCCAGCATTTT.

This sequence joins TRBV10-3 and TRBJ1-1, with 7 bases that match TRBD1. This CDR3 comprises 12 residues. V lost 2 bases and J lost 8; bases outside the gene matches: 2. In germline, CDR1 is ENHRY, CDR2 SYGVKD. This chain's CDR3 is CAISETGEEAFF. CDR3 nucleotide sequence: TGTGCCATCAGTGAGACAGGGGAGGAAGCTTTCTTT.

The J gene is TRBJ2-5, the V gene TRBV29-1; no reliable D call. Trimming stripped 1 base from V and 5 bases from J, with 11 bases between. Germline assignment: CDR1 SQVTM and CDR2 ANQGSEA. The CDR3 runs to 13 residues. CDR3 coding DNA: TGCAGCGTTGAAGGCCGCCCAGAGGAGACCCAGTACTTC. Protein product: CSVEGRPEETQYF. Complete variable domain (other parts from reference TRBV29-1 and TRBJ2-5): SAVISQKPSRDICQRGTSLTIQCQVDSQVTMMFWYRQQPGQSLTLIATANQGSEATYESGFVIDKFPISRPNLTFSTLTVSNMSPEDSSIYLCSVEGRPEETQYFGPGTRLLVL.

The chain couples TRBV20-1 to TRBJ2-1, with D perhaps matching TRBD1 (6 bases). V was shortened by 1 base and J by 9 bases, with 19 bases between the two germline ends. Germline lookup yields CDR1 DFQATT and CDR2 SNEGSKA (reference sequence). This CDR3 contains 15 residues. CDR3 sequence: CSARVIVSSRGEQFF. As DNA, the CDR3 is TGCAGTGCTAGAGTCATAGTTAGTTCCAGGGGTGAGCAGTTCTTC.